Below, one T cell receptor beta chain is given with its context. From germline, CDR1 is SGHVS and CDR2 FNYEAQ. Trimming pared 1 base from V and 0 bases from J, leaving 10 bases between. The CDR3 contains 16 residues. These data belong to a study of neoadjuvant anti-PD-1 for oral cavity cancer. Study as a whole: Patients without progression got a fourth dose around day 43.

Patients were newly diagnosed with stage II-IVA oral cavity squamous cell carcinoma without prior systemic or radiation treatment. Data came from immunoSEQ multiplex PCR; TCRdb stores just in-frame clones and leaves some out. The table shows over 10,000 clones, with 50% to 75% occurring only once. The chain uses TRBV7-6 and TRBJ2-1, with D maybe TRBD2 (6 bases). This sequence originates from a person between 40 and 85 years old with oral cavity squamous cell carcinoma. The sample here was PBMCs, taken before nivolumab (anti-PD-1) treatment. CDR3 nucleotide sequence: TGTGCCAGCAGCTTAGGCCGGGACTTCTCCTACAATGAGCAGTTCTTC. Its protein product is CASSLGRDFSYNEQFF.